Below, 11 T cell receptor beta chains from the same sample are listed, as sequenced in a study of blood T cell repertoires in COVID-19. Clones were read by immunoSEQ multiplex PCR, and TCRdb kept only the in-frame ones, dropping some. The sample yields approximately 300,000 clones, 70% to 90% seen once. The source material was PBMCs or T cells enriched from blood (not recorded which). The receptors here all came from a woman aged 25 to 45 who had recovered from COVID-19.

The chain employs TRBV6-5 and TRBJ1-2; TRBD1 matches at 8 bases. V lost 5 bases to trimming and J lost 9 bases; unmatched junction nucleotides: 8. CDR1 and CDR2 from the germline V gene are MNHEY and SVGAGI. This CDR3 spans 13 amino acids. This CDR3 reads CASSTGTGGSYTF. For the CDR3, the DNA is TGTGCCAGCAGTACCGGGACAGGAGGGAGCTACACCTTC.

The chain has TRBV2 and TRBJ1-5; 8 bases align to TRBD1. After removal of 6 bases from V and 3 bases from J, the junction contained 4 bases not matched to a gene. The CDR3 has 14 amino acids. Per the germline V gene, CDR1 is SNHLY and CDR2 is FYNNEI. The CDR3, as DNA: TGTGCCAGCAGCGGACAGGGAGTCAATCAGCCCCAGCATTTT. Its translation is CASSGQGVNQPQHF.

The CDR3 loop is CASSPTGTGSPNEKLFF. The CDR3, as DNA: TGTGCCAGCAGTCCCACCGGGACAGGGAGCCCTAATGAAAAACTGTTTTTT. The chain carries TRBV6-6 and TRBJ1-4; 9 nucleotides match TRBD1. With 5 bases clipped from V and 3 bases from J, the junction kept 10 bases outside the gene matches. The germline V gene encodes CDR1 MNHNY and CDR2 SVGAGI (reference sequence). This CDR3 spans 17 amino acids.

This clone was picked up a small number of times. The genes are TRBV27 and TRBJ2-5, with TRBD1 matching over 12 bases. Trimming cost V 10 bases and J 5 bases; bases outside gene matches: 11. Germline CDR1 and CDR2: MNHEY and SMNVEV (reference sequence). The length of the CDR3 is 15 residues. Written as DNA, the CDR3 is TGTGCCACCAGCGCCGGGACAGGGGGCGTGGAGACCCAGTACTTC. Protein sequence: CATSAGTGGVETQYF.

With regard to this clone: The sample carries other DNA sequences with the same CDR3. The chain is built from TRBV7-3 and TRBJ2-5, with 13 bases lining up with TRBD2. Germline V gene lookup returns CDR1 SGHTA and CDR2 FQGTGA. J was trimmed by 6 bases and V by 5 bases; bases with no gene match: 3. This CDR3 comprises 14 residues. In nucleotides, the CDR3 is TGTGCCAGCAGCCCGGGACTAGCGGGGAAGACCCAGTACTTC. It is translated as CASSPGLAGKTQYF.

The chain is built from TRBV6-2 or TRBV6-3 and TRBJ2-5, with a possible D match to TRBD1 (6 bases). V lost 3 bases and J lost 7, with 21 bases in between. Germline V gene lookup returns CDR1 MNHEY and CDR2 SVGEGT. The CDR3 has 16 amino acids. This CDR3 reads CASSYRTGGGQGTQYF. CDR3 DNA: TGTGCCAGCAGTTATCGGACGGGTGGGGGCCAGGGGACCCAGTACTTC.

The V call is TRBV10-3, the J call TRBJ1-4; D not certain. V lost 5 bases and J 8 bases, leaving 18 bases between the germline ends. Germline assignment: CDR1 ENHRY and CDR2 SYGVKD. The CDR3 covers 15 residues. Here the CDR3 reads CAISSDTTASEKLFF. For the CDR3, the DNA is TGTGCCATCAGTTCAGACACGACGGCTAGCGAAAAACTGTTTTTT.

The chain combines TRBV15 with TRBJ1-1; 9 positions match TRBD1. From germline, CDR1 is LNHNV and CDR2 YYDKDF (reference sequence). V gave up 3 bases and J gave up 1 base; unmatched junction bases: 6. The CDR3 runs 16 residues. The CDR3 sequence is CATSRPGTGSNTEAFF. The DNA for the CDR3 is TGTGCCACCAGCAGGCCAGGGACAGGGTCGAACACTGAAGCTTTCTTT.

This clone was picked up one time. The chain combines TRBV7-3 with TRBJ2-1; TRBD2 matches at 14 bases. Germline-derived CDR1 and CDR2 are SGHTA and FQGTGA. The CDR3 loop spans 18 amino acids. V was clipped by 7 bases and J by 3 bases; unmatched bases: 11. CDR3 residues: CASNGLAGGYSYYNEQFF. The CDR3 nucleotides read TGTGCCAGCAACGGACTAGCGGGGGGCTATTCCTACTACAATGAGCAGTTCTTC.

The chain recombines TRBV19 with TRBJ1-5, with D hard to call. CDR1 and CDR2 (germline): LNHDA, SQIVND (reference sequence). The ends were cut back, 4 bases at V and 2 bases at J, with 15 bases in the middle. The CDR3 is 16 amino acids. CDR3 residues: CASSTVLGGGNQPQHF. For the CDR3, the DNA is TGTGCCAGTAGTACGGTTTTGGGAGGAGGCAATCAGCCCCAGCATTTT.

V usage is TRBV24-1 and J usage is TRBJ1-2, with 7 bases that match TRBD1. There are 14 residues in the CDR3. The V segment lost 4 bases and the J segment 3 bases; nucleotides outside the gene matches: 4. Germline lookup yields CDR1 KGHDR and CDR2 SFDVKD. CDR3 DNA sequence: TGTGCCACCAGTGACAACGACAGGGACTATGGCTACACCTTC. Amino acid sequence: CATSDNDRDYGYTF.